Listed below are T cell receptor beta chains from one sample, sequenced in a study of PD-1 blockade in classical Hodgkin lymphoma. TCRdb's table, derived via immunoSEQ multiplex PCR, lists solely in-frame clones and lacks some. Altogether tens of thousands of clones are present, over 75% being singletons, with the ten largest covering approximately 2.9%. Sequenced material: peripheral blood mononuclear cells (PBMCs), taken before the fourth cycle of nivolumab. The source is a human donor with classical Hodgkin lymphoma. CDR3s include the opening cysteine and the closing phenylalanine or tryptophan. Each record gives: V gene, clone size, D gene, J gene, CDR3 length, CDR3 DNA, CDR3 protein. The D gene is left open where the match is weak. Size is stated for part of the rows, as once, few or many counts, or as a class when the clone is expanded.

>TRBV5-4|NA|TRBD2|TRBJ2-3|17
TGTGCCAGCAGCTTGGGACTAGCGGGGGGGGGCACAGATACGCAGTATTTT
CASSLGLAGGGTDTQYF
>TRBV27|once|TRBD1|TRBJ2-7|16
TGTGCCAGCAGCTCCAACTTCGGGACAGGGTCCTACGAGCAGTACTTC
CASSSNFGTGSYEQYF
>TRBV7-9|NA|NA|TRBJ2-2|15
TGTGCCAGCAGCTTAGCCCCGGGTAACACCGGGGAGCTGTTTTTT
CASSLAPGNTGELFF
>TRBV4-3|NA|TRBD1|TRBJ2-5|14
TGCGCCAGCAGCCAAGCAGGGGGCCACGGGACCCAGTACTTC
CASSQAGGHGTQYF
>TRBV7-9|NA|TRBD1|TRBJ1-6|15
TGTGCCAGCAGCTTAGGACAGGGCTATAATTCACCCCTCCACTTT
CASSLGQGYNSPLHF
>TRBV5-6|NA|TRBD1|TRBJ2-7|13
TGTGCCAGCAGCTCGGGGACAGGGAATGAGCAGTACTTC
CASSSGTGNEQYF
>TRBV15|NA|NA|TRBJ2-1|19
TGTGCCACCAGCAGAGCGGATAGGGGGGGGCCGTATTGGTTCAATGAGCAGTTCTTC
CATSRADRGGPYWFNEQFF
>TRBV19|NA|TRBD1|TRBJ2-5|16
TGTGCCAGTAGGGCCCCTCCGGGACAGCAACAAGAGACCCAGTACTTC
CASRAPPGQQQETQYF
>TRBV15|NA|NA|TRBJ1-2|12
TGTGCCACCAGCAGAGATGGCTATGGCTACACCTTC
CATSRDGYGYTF
>TRBV7-6|NA|NA|TRBJ2-1|13
TGTGCCAGCACTAGACTAGACCCGCGGGAGCAGTTCTTC
CASTRLDPREQFF
>TRBV27|once|TRBD1|TRBJ2-5|14
TGTGCCAGCAGCCGGACAGGGCCAGGGGAGACCCAGTACTTC
CASSRTGPGETQYF
>TRBV15|NA|NA|TRBJ2-3|15
TGTGCCACCAGCGGGGGACACGCTAGCACAGATACGCAGTATTTT
CATSGGHASTDTQYF
>TRBV13|NA|NA|TRBJ1-5|15
TGTGCCAGCAGCTCCCATGGACGGGTCAATCAGCCCCAGCATTTT
CASSSHGRVNQPQHF
>TRBV6-5|NA|NA|TRBJ1-4|16
TGTGCCAGCAGTTATTATGGCTCCCAGGGGATTGAAAAACTGTTTTTT
CASSYYGSQGIEKLFF
>TRBV19|NA|NA|TRBJ2-5|13
TGTGCCAGTAGTATCATTGCCAGGGAGACCCAGTACTTC
CASSIIARETQYF
>TRBV5-1|NA|NA|TRBJ2-3|16
TGCGCCAGCAGCTTGTCCGATTCGGGGGGCACAGATACGCAGTATTTT
CASSLSDSGGTDTQYF
>TRBV27|NA|NA|TRBJ2-1|12
TGTGCCAGCAGTTCCCAGTACAATGAGCAGTTCTTC
CASSSQYNEQFF
>TRBV14|NA|TRBD1|TRBJ2-7|15
TGTGCCAGCAGCCAGGTTGCAGGGGGCAGGTTCGAGCAGTACTTC
CASSQVAGGRFEQYF
>TRBV6-5|NA|NA|TRBJ2-6|12
TGTGCCAGCAGCTCCCTGGCCAACGTCCTGACTTTC
CASSSLANVLTF
>TRBV7-2|once|NA|TRBJ1-2|14
TGTGCCAGCAGCCCCCGCGGGAACATTTATGGCTACACCTTC
CASSPRGNIYGYTF
>TRBV30|NA|NA|TRBJ1-1|14
TGTGCCTGGAGTGTACGTGGGGACGGAGCTGAAGCTTTCTTT
CAWSVRGDGAEAFF
>TRBV30|once|NA|TRBJ2-2|14
TGTGCCGGAACCCCGGGACGGCTCACCGGGGAGCTGTTTTTT
CAGTPGRLTGELFF
>TRBV4-1|few|NA|TRBJ2-7|16
TGCGCCAGCAGCCAAGAATGGCGCAGGGACCTCGACGAGCAGTACTTC
CASSQEWRRDLDEQYF
>TRBV9|NA|NA|TRBJ2-5|14
TGTGCCAGCAGCGTAGTGGGGGGCCAAGAGACCCAGTACTTC
CASSVVGGQETQYF
>TRBV13|NA|NA|TRBJ2-1|14
TGTGCCAGCACCACCCCCCGGGGTCACAATGAGCAGTTCTTC
CASTTPRGHNEQFF
>TRBV7-2|NA|NA|TRBJ1-2|13
TGTGCCAGTAAGCGCGGGGGGCGGAATGGCTACACCTTC
CASKRGGRNGYTF
>TRBV4-3|NA|TRBD2|TRBJ2-3|15
TGCGCCAGCAGCCCCGGGACTAGCGGCACAGATACGCAGTATTTT
CASSPGTSGTDTQYF
>TRBV29-1|NA|TRBD2|TRBJ2-1|16
TGCAGCGTAAGGATCGGGGGGAGAGGACCGTACAATGAGCAGTTCTTC
CSVRIGGRGPYNEQFF
>TRBV7-2|NA|TRBD1|TRBJ1-6|16
TGTGCCAGCAGCAACGAGGGACAGTCCTATAATTCACCCCTCCACTTT
CASSNEGQSYNSPLHF
>TRBV21-1|NA|NA|TRBJ2-6|17
TGTGCCAGCGGTCGAGGGAACAGGGGGACTGGGGCCAACGTCCTGACTTTC
CASGRGNRGTGANVLTF
>TRBV5-1|NA|NA|TRBJ2-3|16
TGCGCCAGCAGCTTGGCCCGAACTATCCACACAGATACGCAGTATTTT
CASSLARTIHTDTQYF
>TRBV6-4|NA|NA|TRBJ2-7|13
TGTGCCAGCAGTGAGGTGCCGGGCTACGAGCAGTACTTC
CASSEVPGYEQYF
>TRBV7-9|NA|TRBD1|TRBJ2-7|16
TGTGCCAGCAGCTTAGCTGGCAGGGGGCTCTCCTACGAGCAGTACTTC
CASSLAGRGLSYEQYF
>TRBV5-1|NA|NA|TRBJ1-5|14
TGCGCCAGCAGCTTGGACCGAGGAGGGCAGCCCCAGCATTTT
CASSLDRGGQPQHF
>TRBV29-1|NA|NA|TRBJ1-2|12
TGCAGCGTTGATTATTCTAACTATGGCTACACCTTC
CSVDYSNYGYTF
>TRBV6-6|NA|TRBD1|TRBJ1-2|14
TGTGCCAGCATCCCAGACGACAGGGGATATGGCTACACCTTC
CASIPDDRGYGYTF
>TRBV10-3|once|NA|TRBJ2-5|15
TGTGCCATCAGTGAGTCCTTAGATGTGTGGGAGACCCAGTACTTC
CAISESLDVWETQYF
>TRBV6-6|once|TRBD2|TRBJ2-7|14
TGTGCCAGCAGCGACTCTAGCGGGGTCTACGAGCAGTACTTC
CASSDSSGVYEQYF
>TRBV7-8|NA|NA|TRBJ1-2|14
TGTGCCAGCAGCCAGGACGGCGCTAACTATGGCTACACCTTC
CASSQDGANYGYTF
>TRBV7-2|NA|NA|TRBJ2-7|14
TGTGCCAGCAGCCGTAGTGGGCACTCCTACGAGCAGTACTTC
CASSRSGHSYEQYF
>TRBV6-5|NA|TRBD1|TRBJ2-7|14
TGTGCCAGCAGTCCAGACAGGGTGTCCTACGAGCAGTACTTC
CASSPDRVSYEQYF
>TRBV5-1|few|NA|TRBJ1-1|12
TGCGCCAGCAGCATGGGGCAGGTTGAAGCTTTCTTT
CASSMGQVEAFF
>TRBV6-1|NA|NA|TRBJ1-1|14
TGTGCCAGCAGCAACCAGCGTGAGGGCACTGAAGCTTTCTTT
CASSNQREGTEAFF
>TRBV19|NA|NA|TRBJ1-1|15
TGTGCCAGTATTAGCCCCGGACACCTGAACACTGAAGCTTTCTTT
CASISPGHLNTEAFF
>TRBV4-3|NA|NA|TRBJ2-6|17
TGCGCCAGCAGCCAAGACGGTGGGGGTTCTGGGGCCAACGTCCTGACTTTC
CASSQDGGGSGANVLTF
>TRBV2|NA|NA|TRBJ1-5|12
TGTGCCAGCAGGGTAGGGAATCAGCCCCAGCATTTT
CASRVGNQPQHF
>TRBV28|NA|NA|TRBJ1-2|14
TGTGCCAGCAGTTTACAGGGTCCAAACTATGGCTACACCTTC
CASSLQGPNYGYTF
>TRBV28|once|TRBD1|TRBJ1-3|14
TGTGCCAGCAGTTACACAGGGGTGGGAAACACCATATATTTT
CASSYTGVGNTIYF
>TRBV7-9|NA|TRBD1|TRBJ1-1|14
TGTGCCAGCAGTTCCGGGACAGGGCCCCCTGAAGCTTTCTTT
CASSSGTGPPEAFF
>TRBV29-1|few|TRBD1|TRBJ1-2|15
TGCAGCGTTGAAGATCGCGGGACAGAGGGTTGGGGCTACACCTTC
CSVEDRGTEGWGYTF
>TRBV30|few|NA|TRBJ1-1|13
TGTGCCTGGAGTGTAGGGGGGGCAACTGAAGCTTTCTTT
CAWSVGGATEAFF
>TRBV30|NA|NA|TRBJ2-7|12
TGTGCCTGGGGGGTGGACGGCTACGAGCAGTACTTC
CAWGVDGYEQYF
>TRBV7-9|once|NA|TRBJ1-5|15
TGTGCCAGCAGCGGGCAGGGATCTAGCAATCAGCCCCAGCATTTT
CASSGQGSSNQPQHF
>TRBV19|NA|NA|TRBJ2-7|13
TGTGCCAGTAGTAGTTCAAGCTCCTACGAGCAGTACTTC
CASSSSSSYEQYF
>TRBV25-1|NA|NA|TRBJ2-2|16
TGTGCCAGCCGACCTCCAGGGTTGGAGATGTCCGGGGAGCTGTTTTTT
CASRPPGLEMSGELFF
>TRBV15|NA|NA|TRBJ2-7|14
TGTGCCACCAGCAGAGATATCGGTGGGGCCGAGCAGTACTTC
CATSRDIGGAEQYF
>TRBV15|NA|NA|TRBJ2-5|14
TGTGCCACCAGCAGAGCAGCATTGAAAGAGACCCAGTACTTC
CATSRAALKETQYF
>TRBV5-4|once|NA|TRBJ1-2|14
TGTGCCAGCAGCTTGGATCCCAGGCACTATGGCTACACCTTC
CASSLDPRHYGYTF
>TRBV27|NA|NA|TRBJ1-5|13
TGTGCCAGCAGTTTGCAGACAGTTCAGCCCCAGCATTTT
CASSLQTVQPQHF
>TRBV12-2|NA|NA|TRBJ2-2|15
TGTGCAAGTCGCTCGGACAGGGAGAACACCGGGGAGCTGTTTTTT
CASRSDRENTGELFF